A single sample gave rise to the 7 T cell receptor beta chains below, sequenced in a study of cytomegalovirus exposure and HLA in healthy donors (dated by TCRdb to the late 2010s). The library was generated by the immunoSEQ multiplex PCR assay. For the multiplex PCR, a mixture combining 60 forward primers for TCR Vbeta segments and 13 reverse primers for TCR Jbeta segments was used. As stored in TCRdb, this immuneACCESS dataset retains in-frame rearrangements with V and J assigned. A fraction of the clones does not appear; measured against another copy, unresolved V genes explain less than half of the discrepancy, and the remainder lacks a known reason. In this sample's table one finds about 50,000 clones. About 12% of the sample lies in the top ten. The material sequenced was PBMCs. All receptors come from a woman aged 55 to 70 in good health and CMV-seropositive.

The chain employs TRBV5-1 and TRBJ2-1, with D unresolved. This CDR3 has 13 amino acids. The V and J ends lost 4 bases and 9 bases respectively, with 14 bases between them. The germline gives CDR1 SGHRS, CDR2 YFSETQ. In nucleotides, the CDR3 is TGCGCCAGCAGCGCCCCCCCGGTCGCTGAGCAGTTCTTC. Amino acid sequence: CASSAPPVAEQFF.

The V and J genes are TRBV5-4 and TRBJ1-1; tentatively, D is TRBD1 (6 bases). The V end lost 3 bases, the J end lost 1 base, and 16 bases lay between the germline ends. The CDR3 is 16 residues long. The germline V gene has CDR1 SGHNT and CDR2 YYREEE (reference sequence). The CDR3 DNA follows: TGTGCCAGCAGCTCAGGGGTCTTTACTGAGAACACTGAAGCTTTCTTT. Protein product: CASSSGVFTENTEAFF.

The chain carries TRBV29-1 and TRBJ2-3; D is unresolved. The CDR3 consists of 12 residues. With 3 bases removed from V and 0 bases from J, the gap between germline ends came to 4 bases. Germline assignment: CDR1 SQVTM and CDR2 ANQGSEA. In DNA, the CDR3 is TGCAGCGTTGAGGCCAGCACAGATACGCAGTATTTT. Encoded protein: CSVEASTDTQYF.

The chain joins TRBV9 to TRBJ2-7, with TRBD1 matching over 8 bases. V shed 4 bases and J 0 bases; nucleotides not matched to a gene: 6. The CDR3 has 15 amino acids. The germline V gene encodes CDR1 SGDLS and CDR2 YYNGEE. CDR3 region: CASSPGQVNSYEQYF. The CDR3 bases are TGTGCCAGCAGCCCGGGACAGGTGAACTCCTACGAGCAGTACTTC.

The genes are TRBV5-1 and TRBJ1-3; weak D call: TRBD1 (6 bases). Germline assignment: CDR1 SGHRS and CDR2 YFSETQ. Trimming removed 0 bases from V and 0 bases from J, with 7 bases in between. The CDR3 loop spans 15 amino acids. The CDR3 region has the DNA TGCGCCAGCAGCTTGGAAGGGGGCTCTGGAAACACCATATATTTT. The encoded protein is CASSLEGGSGNTIYF. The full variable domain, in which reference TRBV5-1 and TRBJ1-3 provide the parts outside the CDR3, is KAGVTQTPRYLIKTRGQQVTLSCSPISGHRSVSWYQQTPGQGLQFLFEYFSETQRNKGNFPGRFSGRQFSNSRSEMNVSTLELGDSALYLCASSLEGGSGNTIYFGEGSWLTVV.

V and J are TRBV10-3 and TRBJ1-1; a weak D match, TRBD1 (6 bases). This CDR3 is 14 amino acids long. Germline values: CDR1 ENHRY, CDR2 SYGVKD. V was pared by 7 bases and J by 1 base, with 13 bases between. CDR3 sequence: CAITTQGTNTEAFF. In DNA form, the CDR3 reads TGTGCCATCACCACACAGGGTACGAACACTGAAGCTTTCTTT.

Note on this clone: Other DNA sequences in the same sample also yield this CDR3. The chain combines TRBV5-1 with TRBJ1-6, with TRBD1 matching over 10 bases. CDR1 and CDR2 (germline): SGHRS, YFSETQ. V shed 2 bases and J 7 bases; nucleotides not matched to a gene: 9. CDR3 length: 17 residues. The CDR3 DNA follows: TGCGCCAGCAGCTTCGAATTGGGGACAGGGGTAAATTCACCCCTCCACTTT. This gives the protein CASSFELGTGVNSPLHF. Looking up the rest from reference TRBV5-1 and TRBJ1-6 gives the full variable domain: KAGVTQTPRYLIKTRGQQVTLSCSPISGHRSVSWYQQTPGQGLQFLFEYFSETQRNKGNFPGRFSGRQFSNSRSEMNVSTLELGDSALYLCASSFELGTGVNSPLHFGNGTRLTVT.